The rows below give T cell receptor beta chains drawn from one sample of a study of blood T cell repertoires in COVID-19. Profiled with immunoSEQ multiplex PCR; TCRdb holds only in-frame clones, not every one. The data show around 140,000 clones, under 90% seen once. Sequenced input: peripheral blood. The receptors originated from a woman aged 60-75 years with active or convalescent COVID-19. The CDR3 runs from the conserved cysteine through the conserved F or W. Fields, in order: CDR3 protein, CDR3 DNA, clone size, J gene, D gene, V gene. D genes are given only for firm matches. Only part of the rows carry a size: once, few, many, or a class if the clone is expanded.

CDR3aa: CASSVGSGGYQETQYF
CDR3nt: TGTGCCAGCAGCGTAGGGTCGGGGGGCTACCAAGAGACCCAGTACTTC
abundance: .
j_gene: TRBJ2-5
d_gene: .
v_gene: TRBV9

CDR3aa: CASRPRQAGPQHF
CDR3nt: TGTGCCAGCAGACCTCGACAGGCAGGGCCCCAGCATTTT
abundance: .
j_gene: TRBJ1-5
d_gene: .
v_gene: TRBV6-5

CDR3aa: CASSLEIGGSATDTQYF
CDR3nt: TGCGCCAGCAGCTTGGAAATCGGCGGGAGTGCCACAGATACGCAGTATTTT
abundance: .
j_gene: TRBJ2-3
d_gene: TRBD2
v_gene: TRBV5-1

CDR3aa: CASSWTGTYQPQHF
CDR3nt: TGTGCCAGCAGCTGGACAGGGACCTATCAGCCCCAGCATTTT
abundance: .
j_gene: TRBJ1-5
d_gene: TRBD1
v_gene: TRBV7-2

CDR3aa: CASRGPWGVSNYGYTF
CDR3nt: TGTGCCAGCAGAGGACCATGGGGGGTTTCTAACTATGGCTACACCTTC
abundance: .
j_gene: TRBJ1-2
d_gene: .
v_gene: TRBV28

CDR3aa: CASSTSGGTEAFF
CDR3nt: TGTGCCAGCAGCACTTCAGGGGGCACTGAAGCTTTCTTT
abundance: .
j_gene: TRBJ1-1
d_gene: TRBD1
v_gene: TRBV7-3

CDR3aa: CASSPGAFNSPLHF
CDR3nt: TGTGCCAGCAGCCCAGGGGCTTTTAATTCACCCCTCCACTTT
abundance: .
j_gene: TRBJ1-6
d_gene: .
v_gene: TRBV25-1

CDR3aa: CASSEFAGVYNEQFF
CDR3nt: TGTGCCAGCAGTGAATTTGCGGGAGTATACAATGAGCAGTTCTTC
abundance: .
j_gene: TRBJ2-1
d_gene: TRBD2
v_gene: TRBV6-1

CDR3aa: CATSRRTSGRINEQFF
CDR3nt: TGTGCCACCAGCAGACGGACTAGCGGGAGGATCAATGAGCAGTTCTTC
abundance: few
j_gene: TRBJ2-1
d_gene: TRBD2
v_gene: TRBV15

CDR3aa: CASKPGLAGGETYNEQFF
CDR3nt: TGCGCCAGCAAGCCGGGACTAGCGGGGGGAGAGACCTACAATGAGCAGTTCTTC
abundance: .
j_gene: TRBJ2-1
d_gene: TRBD2
v_gene: TRBV10-1

CDR3aa: CASSQDPDGRALFF
CDR3nt: TGCGCCAGCAGCCAAGATCCTGACGGCAGGGCGCTGTTTTTT
abundance: few
j_gene: TRBJ1-4
d_gene: .
v_gene: TRBV4-1

CDR3aa: CASSLVGQGTYKNIQYF
CDR3nt: TGTGCCAGCAGCTTAGTAGGGCAGGGAACCTACAAAAACATTCAGTACTTC
abundance: .
j_gene: TRBJ2-4
d_gene: .
v_gene: TRBV7-9

CDR3aa: CASSQQAGSGTDTQYF
CDR3nt: TGTGCCAGCAGCCAGCAAGCGGGATCGGGCACAGATACGCAGTATTTT
abundance: .
j_gene: TRBJ2-3
d_gene: TRBD2
v_gene: TRBV4-2

CDR3aa: CASRPGTGGETQYF
CDR3nt: TGTGCCAGCAGACCCGGGACAGGGGGCGAGACCCAGTACTTC
abundance: .
j_gene: TRBJ2-5
d_gene: TRBD1
v_gene: TRBV7-7

CDR3aa: CASSGREWKNTEAFF
CDR3nt: TGCGCCAGCAGTGGAAGGGAGTGGAAGAACACTGAAGCTTTCTTT
abundance: .
j_gene: TRBJ1-1
d_gene: .
v_gene: TRBV10-1